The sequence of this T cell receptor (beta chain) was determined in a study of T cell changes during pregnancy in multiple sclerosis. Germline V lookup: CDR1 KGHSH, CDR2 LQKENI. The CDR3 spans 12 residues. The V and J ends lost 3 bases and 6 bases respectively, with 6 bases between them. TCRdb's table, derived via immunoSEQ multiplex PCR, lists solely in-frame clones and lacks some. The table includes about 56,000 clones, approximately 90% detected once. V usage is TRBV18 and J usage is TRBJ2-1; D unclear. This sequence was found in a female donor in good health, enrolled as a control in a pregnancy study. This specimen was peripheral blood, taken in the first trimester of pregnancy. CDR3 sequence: CASSPGANEQFF. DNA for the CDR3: TGTGCCAGCTCACCGGGCGCCAATGAGCAGTTCTTC.